One sample yielded the 20 T cell receptor beta chains listed below, sequenced in a study of blood T cell repertoires in COVID-19. Repertoires were generated with immunoSEQ multiplex PCR, while TCRdb's copy carries only in-frame clones and drops some. The sample holds approximately 210,000 clones; about nine tenths are singletons and the top ten take under 14%. What was sequenced was peripheral blood. Source of these receptors: a middle-aged man with COVID-19, enrolled during active disease.

The chain uses TRBV6-5 and TRBJ1-2; the match to TRBD1 covers 8 bases. Germline CDR1 MNHEY, CDR2 SVGAGI. The CDR3 has 11 residues. With V trimmed by 7 bases and J by 9 bases, 4 bases remained unmatched. The CDR3 sequence: CASKQGGSYTF. CDR3 nucleotides: TGTGCCAGCAAACAGGGGGGTAGCTACACCTTC.

J is TRBJ2-5 and V is TRBV29-1; TRBD2 matches 9 bases. CDR3 size: 16 residues. The junction had 9 bases not matched to a gene; V was cut back by 4 bases and J by 0 bases. The germline CDR1 and CDR2 sequences are SQVTM and ANQGSEA. The CDR3 reads CSVARLAEKYQETQYF. DNA of the CDR3: TGCAGCGTTGCCCGACTAGCGGAAAAGTACCAAGAGACCCAGTACTTC.

This chain joins TRBV7-2 and TRBJ2-5; TRBD1 aligns across 7 bases. Germline lookup yields CDR1 SGHTA and CDR2 FQGNSA. The V segment lost 5 bases and the J segment 5 bases; nucleotides outside the gene matches: 5. There are 13 residues in the CDR3. Written as DNA, the CDR3 is TGTGCCAGCAGCGTCGACAGGGTTGAGACCCAGTACTTC. Residues: CASSVDRVETQYF.

This clone has a handful of counts. The genes are TRBV19 and TRBJ2-7; tentative D call: TRBD1 (5 bases). This CDR3 region has 14 residues. V was shortened by 0 bases and J by 6 bases, with 12 bases between the two germline ends. Germline-derived CDR1 and CDR2 are LNHDA and SQIVND (reference sequence). Here the CDR3 DNA reads TGTGCCAGTAGTATAGATTACGGCAGGGCCGAGCAGTACTTC. Translating it yields CASSIDYGRAEQYF.

This clone has a single count. The genes are TRBV6-6 and TRBJ1-2, with 7 bases matching TRBD1. The CDR3 totals 14 residues. With 1 base clipped from V and 6 bases from J, the junction kept 5 bases outside the gene matches. Germline values: CDR1 MNHNY, CDR2 SVGAGI (reference sequence). CDR3: CASSYFDRADGYTF. CDR3 nucleotides: TGTGCCAGCAGTTACTTTGACAGGGCCGATGGCTACACCTTC.

The chain links TRBV12-5 to TRBJ2-1, with unresolved D. Trimming pared 6 bases from V and 7 bases from J, leaving 7 bases between. Germline V gene lookup returns CDR1 LGHNT and CDR2 FRNRAP. The CDR3 totals 11 residues. The CDR3 nucleotides are TGTGCTAGTGGCCCTCTAAATGAGCAGTTCTTC. Protein product: CASGPLNEQFF.

The V gene is TRBV5-4, the J gene TRBJ2-7, with D perhaps matching TRBD2 (5 bases). This CDR3 has 14 residues. From germline, CDR1 is SGHNT and CDR2 YYREEE (reference sequence). The V end lost 1 base, the J end lost 2 bases, and 10 bases lay between the germline ends. The CDR3 region has the DNA TGTGCCAGCAGCTTGAACCTGAGGGCCTACGAGCAGTACTTC. Protein product: CASSLNLRAYEQYF.

The chain is built from TRBV24-1 and TRBJ1-5; 9 nucleotides agree with TRBD1. In germline, CDR1 is KGHDR, CDR2 SFDVKD. V lost 4 bases to trimming and J lost 6 bases; unmatched junction nucleotides: 6. CDR3 length: 15 amino acids. The CDR3 spells CATSDRGQGFQPQHF. DNA for the CDR3: TGTGCCACCAGTGACCGGGGACAGGGTTTTCAGCCCCAGCATTTT.

The gene calls are TRBV24-1 and TRBJ2-3; D is perhaps TRBD1 (5 bases). Germline V lookup: CDR1 KGHDR, CDR2 SFDVKD. The V end was cut by 2 bases, the J end by 2 bases, with 16 bases between. CDR3 length: 17 residues. CDR3 sequence reads: CATSDSDGMGPTDTQYF. The CDR3 DNA reads TGTGCCACCAGTGATTCGGACGGAATGGGGCCCACAGATACGCAGTATTTT.

This rearrangement joins TRBV2 to TRBJ2-3; 7 bases map to TRBD2. Germline CDR1 SNHLY, CDR2 FYNNEI. Unmatched junction bases numbered 2, after V lost 1 base and J lost 1 base. The CDR3 consists of 15 residues. In DNA, the CDR3 is TGTGCCAGCAGTGAAGGGGGAGGGGGCACAGATACGCAGTATTTT. Protein sequence: CASSEGGGGTDTQYF.

The V and J genes are TRBV7-8 and TRBJ1-5, with a weak D call TRBD1 (5 bases). This CDR3 has 14 amino acids. V was clipped by 5 bases and J by 5 bases, with 13 bases between them. Germline V gene sequence: CDR1 SGHVS, CDR2 FQNEAQ. DNA for the CDR3: TGTGCCAGCAGCGGGACTACCGCGGATCAGCCCCAGCATTTT. It translates to CASSGTTADQPQHF.

This sequence joins TRBV27 and TRBJ2-7; 8 positions match TRBD2. V lost 6 bases to trimming and J lost 2 bases; unmatched junction nucleotides: 6. CDR3 size: 14 residues. Germline assignment: CDR1 MNHEY and CDR2 SMNVEV (reference sequence). The CDR3 here is CASSLIAGPYEQYF. CDR3 DNA: TGTGCCAGCAGCCTTATAGCGGGACCCTACGAGCAGTACTTC.

This clone was counted a few times. In DNA, the CDR3 is TGTGCCAGCAGCTTGCAGGGCTCCGGTAGTCTTAACACCGGGGAGCTGTTTTTT. It specifies CASSLQGSGSLNTGELFF. This chain links TRBV5-4 with TRBJ2-2; weak D call: TRBD1 (5 bases). CDR3 length equals 18 residues. The V gene lost 1 base and the J gene lost 2 bases, with 18 bases spanning the gap. CDR1 is SGHNT and CDR2 is YYREEE in the germline V gene (reference sequence).

The genes are TRBV11-2 and TRBJ1-5; TRBD1 might be the D (6 bases). The V and J ends lost 5 bases and 6 bases respectively, with 14 bases between them. From germline, CDR1 is SGHAT and CDR2 FQNNGV. The CDR3 runs 14 residues. The CDR3 loop reads CASSVGGGCQPQHF. In DNA form, the CDR3 reads TGTGCCAGCAGCGTAGGGGGGGGTTGTCAGCCCCAGCATTTT.

As to this clone: Other DNA sequences in this specimen translate into the identical CDR3. V is TRBV18 and J is TRBJ1-4, with D unclear. The length of the CDR3 is 13 residues. Germline CDR1 reads KGHSH; CDR2 reads LQKENI. V gave up 6 bases and J gave up 5 bases, with 10 bases separating them. The CDR3 DNA is TGTGCCAGCTCGCTTCAGGTGAATGAAAAACTGTTTTTT. Its protein product is CASSLQVNEKLFF.

The rearrangement links TRBV4-2 to TRBJ2-7; D perhaps matches TRBD2 (5 bases). There are 14 residues in the CDR3. Germline assignment: CDR1 LGHNA and CDR2 YNFKEQ. V was shortened by 0 bases and J by 4 bases, with 10 bases between the two germline ends. CDR3 nucleotide sequence: TGTGCCAGCAGCCAAGAAGTTAGCGTTTACGAGCAGTACTTC. It encodes CASSQEVSVYEQYF.

The table lists this clone with a count of one. The rearrangement uses TRBV4-1 and TRBJ1-1, with 8 bases identical to TRBD1. This CDR3 has 14 residues. Germline CDR1 and CDR2: MGHRA and YSYEKL. Trimming at V came to 3 bases and at J to 10 bases, leaving 10 bases not matched to a gene. The CDR3 is CASSQILWTGRAFF. As DNA, the CDR3 is TGCGCCAGCAGCCAGATCCTTTGGACAGGGAGAGCTTTCTTT.

V and J are TRBV14 and TRBJ1-2, with D possibly TRBD1 on 5 matching bases. The CDR3 extends over 13 amino acids. The ends were cut back, 4 bases at V and 7 bases at J, with 13 bases in the middle. CDR1 is SGHDN, CDR2 FVKESK, per germline. The CDR3 sequence: CASSPRGGFGYTF. CDR3 nucleotides: TGTGCCAGCAGCCCCCGGGGGGGGTTTGGCTACACCTTC. Supplemented by reference TRBV14 and TRBJ1-2, the full variable domain reads EAGVTQFPSHSVIEKGQTVTLRCDPISGHDNLYWYRRVMGKEIKFLLHFVKESKQDESGMPNNRFLAERTGGTYSTLKVQPAELEDSGVYFCASSPRGGFGYTFGSGTRLTVV.

This sequence joins TRBV19 and TRBJ2-3; possible D gene TRBD1, 6 bases. V gave up 2 bases and J gave up 0 bases, with 15 bases separating them. CDR1 is LNHDA and CDR2 is SQIVND in the germline V gene (reference sequence). This CDR3 is built from 17 residues. The CDR3 here is CASSISGHLKSTDTQYF. In DNA form, the CDR3 reads TGTGCCAGTAGTATATCGGGACACCTAAAAAGCACAGATACGCAGTATTTT.

The chain employs TRBV12-3 or TRBV12-4 and TRBJ2-3; the D gene is possibly TRBD1 (5 bases). V shed 2 bases and J shed 4 bases, with 7 bases lying between them. The CDR3 sequence is 13 residues long. This CDR3 reads CASSLQGPDTQYF. CDR3 nucleotide sequence: TGTGCCAGCAGTTTACAGGGTCCAGATACGCAGTATTTT.